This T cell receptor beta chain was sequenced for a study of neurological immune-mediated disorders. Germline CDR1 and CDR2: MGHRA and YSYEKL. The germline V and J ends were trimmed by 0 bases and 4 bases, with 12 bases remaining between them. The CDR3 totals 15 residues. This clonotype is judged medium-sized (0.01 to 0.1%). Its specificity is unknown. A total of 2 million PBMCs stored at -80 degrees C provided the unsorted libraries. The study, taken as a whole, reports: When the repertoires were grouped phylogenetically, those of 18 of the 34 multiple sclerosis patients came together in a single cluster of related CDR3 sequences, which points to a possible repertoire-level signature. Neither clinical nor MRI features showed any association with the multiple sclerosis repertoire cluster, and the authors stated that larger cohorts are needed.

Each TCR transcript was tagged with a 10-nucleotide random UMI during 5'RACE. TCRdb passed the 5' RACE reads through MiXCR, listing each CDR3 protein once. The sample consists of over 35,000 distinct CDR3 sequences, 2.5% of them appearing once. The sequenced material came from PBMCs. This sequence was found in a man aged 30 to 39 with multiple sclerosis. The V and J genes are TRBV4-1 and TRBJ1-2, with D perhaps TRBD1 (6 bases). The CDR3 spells CASSQDFDRRYGYTF. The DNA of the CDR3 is TGCGCCAGCAGCCAAGATTTTGACAGGCGCTATGGCTACACCTTC.